Each of the 12 T cell receptor beta chains below was sequenced from the same sample in a study of immune characterization of retroperitoneal liposarcoma. A single record per CDR3 protein comes from TCRdb applying MiXCR to the PCR reads. Of fewer than 11,000 distinct CDR3 sequences in the sample, 28% were seen once. Sequencing was carried out using tumor tissue. These receptors were obtained from a male donor with retroperitoneal liposarcoma.

There are a few counts of this clonotype. The gene calls are TRBV6-6 and TRBJ2-1; no reliable D call. The CDR3 totals 13 residues. Trimming removed 2 bases at V and 10 bases at J, with 12 bases between. The V gene's germline CDR1 is MNHNY and CDR2 SVGAGI (reference sequence). For the CDR3, the DNA is TGTGCCAGCAGTTACAAGGGCCTCTACGAGCAGTTCTTC. Encoded protein: CASSYKGLYEQFF.

The chain employs TRBV6-1 and TRBJ1-2; 10 bases map to TRBD1. The length of the CDR3 is 15 residues. Germline V gene data show CDR1 as MNHNS and CDR2 as SASEGT. J lost 2 bases, V lost 6 bases, and 6 bases had no gene match. In DNA form, the CDR3 reads TGTGCCAGCAGCCGACAGGGGGCCGCCAACTATGGCTACACCTTC. Its protein is CASSRQGAANYGYTF.

The V and J genes are TRBV7-6 and TRBJ2-1, with 14 bases that match TRBD2. The J call is uncertain, as TRBJ2-5 better fits the DNA end. Per the germline V gene, CDR1 is SGHVS and CDR2 is FNYEAQ. The CDR3 runs 16 residues. CDR3 loop: CASSLDGTSGRETQYF. The CDR3 nucleotides read TGTGCCAGCAGCTTAGATGGGACTAGCGGGAGAGAGACCCAGTACTTC.

This clonotype was seen a handful of times. V gene TRBV27 combines with J gene TRBJ2-5; a weak D match, TRBD1 (6 bases). V was pared by 3 bases and J by 5 bases, with 19 bases between. Germline CDR1 reads MNHEY; CDR2 reads SMNVEV (reference sequence). The CDR3 runs 16 residues. DNA of the CDR3: TGTGCCAGCAGTTTTGGTCCCCAGGGGAAAGTGGAGACCCAGTACTTC. Amino acids: CASSFGPQGKVETQYF.

With regard to this clonotype: This may be a read error: a much more frequent sequence differs by one nucleotide. V usage is TRBV11-2 and J usage is TRBJ2-5, with 7 bases fitting TRBD1. Gene TRBJ2-7 matches the end of the DNA better, so the J call may be wrong. The CDR3 is 15 amino acids. The germline V gene encodes CDR1 SGHAT and CDR2 FQNNGV. CDR3 region: CTSSYIRKQGDEQYF. The CDR3 nucleotides are TGTACCAGCAGCTACATCCGGAAGCAGGGGGACGAGCAGTACTTC.

Concerning this clonotype: Just one base apart from a much larger clone, this may be a read error. The chain links TRBV7-8 to TRBJ2-3, with D unclear. The tail of the sequence fits TRBJ2-7 better, so the J call may be wrong. This CDR3 contains 14 residues. Looked up from germline, CDR1 is SGHVS and CDR2 is FQNEAQ. For the CDR3, the DNA is TGTGTCAGCACCCCGACCCGGACGGAGTACGAGCAGTACTTC. It translates to CVSTPTRTEYEQYF.

The gene calls are TRBV7-2 and TRBJ1-3; perhaps TRBD1 as D (5 bases). The V gene lost 5 bases and the J gene lost 8 bases, with 19 bases spanning the gap. Looked up from germline, CDR1 is SGHTA and CDR2 is FQGNSA. This CDR3 region has 15 residues. CDR3 residues: CASSARRVPRDTIYF. In DNA, the CDR3 is TGTGCCAGCAGCGCGCGCAGGGTCCCCAGGGACACCATATATTTT.

This chain joins TRBV6-5 and TRBJ1-3; 7 bases line up with TRBD1. Germline trimming cut 2 bases from V and 0 bases from J; bases unmatched to any gene: 1. Per the germline V gene, CDR1 is MNHEY and CDR2 is SVGAGI. The CDR3 totals 15 residues. The CDR3 bases are TGTGCCAGCAGTTACGCAGGGGGCTCTGGAAACACCATATATTTT. Translating gives CASSYAGGSGNTIYF.

The chain combines TRBV6-1 with TRBJ2-5; perhaps TRBD2 as D (5 bases). Trimming pared 5 bases from V and 9 bases from J, leaving 19 bases between. The CDR3 runs 14 residues. CDR1 MNHNS and CDR2 SASEGT come from the germline V gene. The CDR3 loop reads CASSLRFRGAAQYF. In nucleotides, the CDR3 is TGTGCCAGCAGTCTTCGGTTTCGAGGAGCGGCCCAGTACTTC.

This chain uses TRBV11-2 with TRBJ2-7; D uncertain. CDR3 length: 14 residues. Germline CDR1 reads SGHAT; CDR2 reads FQNNGV. The germline V and J ends were trimmed by 3 bases and 3 bases, with 12 bases remaining between them. The CDR3 DNA reads as TGTGCCAGCAGCTTTAACAGTGGGGACTACGAGCAGTACTTC. Translation: CASSFNSGDYEQYF.

Judged by abundance, this clonotype is medium-sized. The rearrangement links TRBV6-1 to TRBJ1-2, with a possible D match to TRBD1 (6 bases). The germline gives CDR1 MNHNS, CDR2 SASEGT. Trimming took off 7 bases at V and 1 base at J, with 13 bases between the two ends. This CDR3 is 14 amino acids long. CDR3 DNA sequence: TGTGCCAGCATCTTGACAGGCTTTAACTATGGCTACACCTTC. The encoded protein is CASILTGFNYGYTF.

In its sample, this clonotype ranks as medium-sized (0.01 to 0.1%). This chain joins TRBV6-6 and TRBJ2-1; tentative D call: TRBD1 (5 bases). Between the trimmed V and J ends, which lost 2 bases and 10 bases, there was a span of 15 bases. Germline V gene lookup returns CDR1 MNHNY and CDR2 SVGAGI (reference sequence). The CDR3 has 14 amino acids. Written as DNA, the CDR3 is TGTGCCAGCAGTTACAGGGGCCAGTCCTACGAGCAGTTCTTC. It encodes CASSYRGQSYEQFF.